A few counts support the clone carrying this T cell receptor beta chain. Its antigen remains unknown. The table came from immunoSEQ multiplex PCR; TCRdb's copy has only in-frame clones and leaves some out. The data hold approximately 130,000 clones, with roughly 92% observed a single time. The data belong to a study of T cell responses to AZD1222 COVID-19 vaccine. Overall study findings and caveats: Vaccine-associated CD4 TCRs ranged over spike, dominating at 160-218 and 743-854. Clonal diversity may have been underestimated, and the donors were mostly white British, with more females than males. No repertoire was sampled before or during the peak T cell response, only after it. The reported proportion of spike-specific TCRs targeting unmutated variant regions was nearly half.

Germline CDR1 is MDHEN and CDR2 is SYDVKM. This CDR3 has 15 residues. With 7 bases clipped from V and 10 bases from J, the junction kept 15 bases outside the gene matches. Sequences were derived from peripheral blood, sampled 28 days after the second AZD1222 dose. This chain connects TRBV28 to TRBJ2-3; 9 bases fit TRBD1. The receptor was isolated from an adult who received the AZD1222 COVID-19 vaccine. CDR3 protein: CASTLSGTGSDAQYF. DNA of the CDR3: TGTGCCAGCACCCTGTCGGGGACAGGGTCGGATGCGCAGTATTTT.